The 5 T cell receptor beta chains below all came from one sample that was sequenced in a study of blood T cell repertoires in COVID-19 (dated by TCRdb to the early 2020s). The library was made by the immunoSEQ multiplex PCR assay. TCRdb mirrors the immuneACCESS table, restricted to in-frame sequences. Some clones are absent from its copies; in checked studies, under half trace to an unresolved V gene, and the reason for the others is unknown. In all, the sample holds about 180,000 clones, and less than 85% of those were seen once. Of the sample, under 8.5% falls within the top ten clones. Material for sequencing was peripheral blood. The receptors here all came from a human donor in a cohort sampled during active COVID-19.

This clone was found a few times. The CDR3 nucleotides read TGTGCCAGCACTCCCGACAGGGACCCTGAAGCTTTCTTT. It encodes CASTPDRDPEAFF. The chain employs TRBV6-5 and TRBJ1-1; 7 bases align to TRBD1. V gave up 7 bases and J gave up 6 bases; unmatched junction bases: 8. Germline lookup yields CDR1 MNHEY and CDR2 SVGAGI. The CDR3 has 13 amino acids.

The V gene is TRBV11-2, the J gene TRBJ1-2; D might be TRBD1 (6 bases). CDR1 SGHAT and CDR2 FQNNGV come from the germline V gene. This CDR3 is built from 12 residues. Trimming shortened V by 3 bases and J by 4 bases, and 6 bases separated the two germline ends. CDR3 bases: TGTGCCAGCAGCTTGGACAGCTATGGCTACACCTTC. It yields the protein CASSLDSYGYTF.

The chain has TRBV12-3 or TRBV12-4 and TRBJ1-5; D unclear. V lost 3 bases and J 4 bases, leaving 7 bases between the germline ends. This CDR3 is 13 amino acids long. CDR3 DNA: TGTGCCAGCAGTTTCGCGGGGAATCAGCCCCAGCATTTT. Translation: CASSFAGNQPQHF.

V is TRBV5-1 and J is TRBJ2-7; 7 bases line up with TRBD2. CDR1 and CDR2 from the germline V gene are SGHRS and YFSETQ. V was pared by 4 bases and J by 2 bases, with 6 bases of the junction left unmatched. The CDR3 has 14 residues. The CDR3 DNA sequence: TGCGCCAGCAGCCCCGGGACTAACACCTACGAGCAGTACTTC. As protein: CASSPGTNTYEQYF.

V usage is TRBV5-1 and J usage is TRBJ1-1, with D maybe TRBD1 (5 bases). Trimming took 3 bases from V and 1 from J, leaving 16 bases between them. This CDR3 is built from 16 residues. Germline V lookup: CDR1 SGHRS, CDR2 YFSETQ. The CDR3 nucleotides read TGCGCCAGCAGCTCCGGACACCAAGTGGGGAACACTGAAGCTTTCTTT. Its protein product is CASSSGHQVGNTEAFF.